Below are 25 T cell receptor beta chains sequenced from a single sample in a study of radiotherapy plus CTLA-4 blockade in lung cancer (dated 2018 in TCRdb). Libraries were built with the immunoSEQ multiplex PCR assay. As stored in TCRdb, this immuneACCESS dataset retains in-frame rearrangements with V and J assigned. A fraction of the clones does not appear; measured against another copy, unresolved V genes explain less than half of the discrepancy, and the remainder lacks a known reason. The sample table contains about 93,000 clones; only one count was recorded for around 90% of them. 4.5% to 6% of the sample comes from the top ten. This material consisted of peripheral blood, taken from a patient treated with radiotherapy plus ipilimumab. The receptors here all came from a human donor with non-small cell lung cancer that progressed on radiotherapy plus ipilimumab.

In this sample, this clone turned up a few times. The chain employs TRBV18 and TRBJ2-7; D gene uncertain. Trimming cost V 0 bases and J 6 bases, with 9 bases left between them. This CDR3 comprises 13 residues. The germline V gene has CDR1 KGHSH and CDR2 LQKENI. Written as DNA, the CDR3 is TGTGCCAGCTCACCACCGATAGCTTTCGAGCAGTACTTC. It is translated as CASSPPIAFEQYF.

Notes on this clone: Other DNA sequences in the sample encode the same CDR3. The CDR3 spells CASSPPSTDTQYF. CDR3 DNA: TGTGCCAGCTCACCACCGAGCACAGATACGCAGTATTTT. The chain joins TRBV18 to TRBJ2-3; D not resolved. The CDR3 contains 13 residues. CDR1 and CDR2 from the germline V gene are KGHSH and LQKENI. Trimming took off 0 bases at V and 0 bases at J, with 1 base between the two ends. The complete variable domain, with remaining parts taken from reference TRBV18 and TRBJ2-3, reads NAGVMQNPRHLVRRRGQEARLRCSPMKGHSHVYWYRQLPEEGLKFMVYLQKENIIDESGMPKERFSAEFPKEGPSILRIQQVVRGDSAAYFCASSPPSTDTQYFGPGTRLTVL.

This chain links TRBV11-2 with TRBJ2-5; TRBD2 is a possible D gene (5 bases). The CDR3 covers 16 residues. V lost 5 bases, J lost 4 bases, and 20 bases lay in between. The germline V gene encodes CDR1 SGHAT and CDR2 FQNNGV. The CDR3 here is CASSGVKRLRGETQYF. The CDR3 DNA follows: TGTGCCAGCAGCGGAGTCAAGCGGCTAAGAGGAGAGACCCAGTACTTC.

With regard to this clone: Within the sample, other DNA sequences also encode this same CDR3. The chain carries TRBV5-1 and TRBJ2-5; D is unclear. CDR3 size: 13 residues. The V and J ends lost 0 bases and 0 bases respectively, with 3 bases between them. Per the germline V gene, CDR1 is SGHRS and CDR2 is YFSETQ. CDR3 nucleotides: TGCGCCAGCAGCTTGGGCTACCAAGAGACCCAGTACTTC. Translation gives CASSLGYQETQYF.

This sequence joins TRBV7-3 and TRBJ2-1; TRBD2 matches at 9 bases. The CDR3 is 16 amino acids. V was clipped by 2 bases and J by 6 bases; unmatched bases: 8. Germline V CDR1 and CDR2: SGHTA, FQGTGA. This chain's CDR3 is CASSLLGGTSSNEQFF. CDR3 bases: TGTGCCAGCAGCTTATTAGGCGGGACTAGCAGCAATGAGCAGTTCTTC.

CDR3 bases: TGCAGCGTTGAAGCTACAGGGTTTCCTAATGAAAAACTGTTTTTT. Translation gives CSVEATGFPNEKLFF. The rearrangement joins TRBV29-1 to TRBJ1-4; D is perhaps TRBD1 (6 bases). V was shortened by 1 base and J by 3 bases, with 12 bases between the two germline ends. The CDR3 runs to 15 residues. Germline V gene sequence: CDR1 SQVTM, CDR2 ANQGSEA.

The rearrangement joins TRBV29-1 to TRBJ2-7; D call uncertain. CDR1 SQVTM and CDR2 ANQGSEA come from the germline V gene. V lost 4 bases and J 7 bases, leaving 17 bases between the germline ends. The CDR3 spans 13 residues. CDR3 in DNA: TGCAGCGTTGTGGTAGGTGGGTCGCGGGAGCAGTACTTC. Its protein is CSVVVGGSREQYF.

V and J are TRBV7-8 and TRBJ2-1, with 12 bases identical to TRBD2. Looked up from germline, CDR1 is SGHVS and CDR2 is FQNEAQ. CDR3 length: 17 residues. V lost 5 bases to trimming and J lost 9 bases; unmatched junction nucleotides: 14. CDR3 sequence (DNA): TGTGCCAGCAGCACCCGACTAGCGGGAGAGTCGTCGAGTGAGCAGTTCTTC. It translates to CASSTRLAGESSSEQFF.

The chain joins TRBV7-9 to TRBJ2-7, with 7 nucleotides matching TRBD1. Germline V gene data show CDR1 as SEHNR and CDR2 as FQNEAQ (reference sequence). CDR3 length: 14 residues. V was clipped by 2 bases and J by 5 bases; unmatched bases: 6. The CDR3 loop reads CASSLTGTADEQYF. CDR3 coding DNA: TGTGCCAGCAGCTTAACCGGGACAGCGGACGAGCAGTACTTC.

J is TRBJ2-1 and V is TRBV28; D unresolved. CDR1 MDHEN and CDR2 SYDVKM come from the germline V gene. With 3 bases removed from V and 6 bases from J, the gap between germline ends came to 12 bases. The CDR3 length is 14 residues. The CDR3 sequence: CASSFLPDFNEQFF. The CDR3 coding sequence is TGTGCCAGCAGTTTTCTGCCGGATTTCAATGAGCAGTTCTTC. Together with reference TRBV28 and TRBJ2-1, the CDR3 gives the full variable domain: DVKVTQSSRYLVKRTGEKVFLECVQDMDHENMFWYRQDPGLGLRLIYFSYDVKMKEKGDIPEGYSVSREKKERFSLILESASTNQTSMYLCASSFLPDFNEQFFGPGTRLTVL.

This clone was counted a single time. This chain links TRBV2 with TRBJ2-5; D unresolved. CDR1 SNHLY and CDR2 FYNNEI come from the germline V gene. This CDR3 region has 11 residues. Trimming left V 6 bases short and J 4 bases short, with 6 bases between. The CDR3 reads CASSTGETQYF. The CDR3 coding sequence is TGTGCCAGCAGCACTGGAGAGACCCAGTACTTC.

The rearrangement links TRBV30 to TRBJ1-2; D possibly corresponds to TRBD1 (6 bases). Germline V CDR1 and CDR2: GTSNPN, SVGIG (reference sequence). This CDR3 has 13 residues. V dropped 5 bases and J dropped 5 bases, with 15 bases sitting between them. The CDR3 is CAWGGTTFYGYTF. As DNA, the CDR3 is TGTGCCTGGGGGGGGACAACGTTTTATGGCTACACCTTC.

The V gene is TRBV11-2, the J gene TRBJ2-5; D unresolved. This CDR3 is 11 amino acids long. V was trimmed by 5 bases and J by 5 bases, leaving 6 bases between them. CDR1 and CDR2 from the germline V gene are SGHAT and FQNNGV. The CDR3 protein is CASSPAETQYF. The CDR3 region has the DNA TGTGCCAGCAGCCCTGCCGAGACCCAGTACTTC.

The rearrangement links TRBV30 to TRBJ1-2; TRBD1 is a possible D gene (5 bases). This CDR3 has 13 residues. The germline gives CDR1 GTSNPN, CDR2 SVGIG (reference sequence). V dropped 5 bases and J dropped 5 bases, with 15 bases sitting between them. The CDR3 nucleotides are TGTGCCTGGGAAGGGCCAGGGAAATATGGCTACACCTTC. Translated: CAWEGPGKYGYTF.

The chain is built from TRBV7-9 and TRBJ1-5, with D perhaps matching TRBD1 (5 bases). V lost 5 bases and J lost 3, with 8 bases in between. This CDR3 is built from 13 residues. Germline V CDR1 and CDR2: SEHNR, FQNEAQ (reference sequence). CDR3 in amino acids: CASSAGNNQPQHF. In DNA form, the CDR3 reads TGTGCCAGCAGCGCAGGGAACAATCAGCCCCAGCATTTT.

Note on this clone: The sample holds other DNA sequences that translate to the same CDR3. The rearrangement uses TRBV5-1 and TRBJ1-1; 10 bases agree with TRBD1. The CDR3 contains 15 residues. The V segment lost 2 bases and the J segment 5 bases; nucleotides outside the gene matches: 6. Germline V gene lookup returns CDR1 SGHRS and CDR2 YFSETQ. The CDR3 sequence: CASSFGTGVGTEAFF. CDR3 bases: TGCGCCAGCAGCTTTGGGACAGGGGTAGGGACTGAAGCTTTCTTT.

J is TRBJ2-7 and V is TRBV4-2, with 14 bases fitting TRBD2. Per germline, CDR1 LGHNA and CDR2 YNFKEQ. The CDR3 runs 17 residues. Losses at the gene ends were 1 base for V and 7 bases for J; bases not matched to a gene: 9. The CDR3 coding sequence is TGTGCCAGCAGCCAAGGATTGGAGACTAGCGGGAGGGTTGAGCAGTACTTC. Translated: CASSQGLETSGRVEQYF.

The rearrangement joins TRBV28 to TRBJ2-7; D gene ambiguous. The CDR3 loop spans 12 amino acids. Germline CDR1 reads MDHEN; CDR2 reads SYDVKM. The V end lost 7 bases, the J end lost 3 bases, and 10 bases lay between the germline ends. CDR3 sequence: CASTRSSYEQYF. The CDR3 DNA is TGTGCCAGCACCAGGAGCAGCTACGAGCAGTACTTC.

The chain uses TRBV11-1 and TRBJ2-7; 10 bases align to TRBD1. V lost 5 bases to trimming and J lost 6 bases; unmatched junction nucleotides: 7. The CDR3 loop spans 14 amino acids. Germline CDR1 SGHAT, CDR2 FQDESV (reference sequence). As DNA, the CDR3 is TGTGCCAGCAGCCCCGGGACAGGGGTACGCGAGCAGTACTTC. It codes for CASSPGTGVREQYF.

V gene TRBV27 combines with J gene TRBJ2-7; 11 nucleotides align to TRBD1. Looked up from germline, CDR1 is MNHEY and CDR2 is SMNVEV (reference sequence). With V trimmed by 6 bases and J by 6 bases, 10 bases remained unmatched. The CDR3 has 15 amino acids. The CDR3 here is CASSQLRGQGVEQYF. The CDR3 coding sequence is TGTGCCAGCAGCCAACTACGGGGACAGGGGGTCGAGCAGTACTTC.

The chain combines TRBV5-6 with TRBJ2-1, with D possibly matching TRBD2 (6 bases). CDR1 is SGHDT and CDR2 is YYEEEE in the germline V gene. Between the trimmed V and J ends, which lost 3 bases and 7 bases, there was a span of 20 bases. The CDR3 has 16 amino acids. CDR3 amino acids: CASSSSSGWAGNEQFF. CDR3 nucleotide sequence: TGTGCCAGCAGCTCCTCGAGCGGGTGGGCGGGGAATGAGCAGTTCTTC.

The chain recombines TRBV6-5 with TRBJ2-5, with D uncertain. There are 13 residues in the CDR3. The germline gives CDR1 MNHEY, CDR2 SVGAGI. V was cut by 0 bases and J by 8 bases, with 10 bases left in between. This CDR3 is CASSYSKILTQYF. The DNA of the CDR3 is TGTGCCAGCAGTTACTCGAAAATCCTTACCCAGTACTTC.

The genes are TRBV6-5 and TRBJ2-7; perhaps D is TRBD1 or TRBD2 (5 bases each). This CDR3 spans 13 amino acids. The V end lost 3 bases, the J end lost 6 bases, and 12 bases lay between the germline ends. Germline V lookup: CDR1 MNHEY, CDR2 SVGAGI. In nucleotides, the CDR3 is TGTGCCAGCAGTTATACTCGGGACGGCGAGCAGTACTTC. It yields the protein CASSYTRDGEQYF.

This clone occurred a few times. V usage is TRBV18 and J usage is TRBJ2-7; maybe TRBD2 (6 bases). V gave up 6 bases and J gave up 1 base, with 19 bases separating them. This CDR3 contains 16 residues. Germline CDR1 and CDR2: KGHSH and LQKENI. CDR3 DNA sequence: TGTGCCAGCTCCGACCAAGGGGACTCCCGATCCTACGAGCAGTACTTC. Amino acids: CASSDQGDSRSYEQYF. The whole variable domain, remainder taken from reference TRBV18 and TRBJ2-7, is NAGVMQNPRHLVRRRGQEARLRCSPMKGHSHVYWYRQLPEEGLKFMVYLQKENIIDESGMPKERFSAEFPKEGPSILRIQQVVRGDSAAYFCASSDQGDSRSYEQYFGPGTRLTVT.

The chain joins TRBV29-1 to TRBJ2-3; 12 bases are a match to TRBD2. V gave up 5 bases and J gave up 0 bases; unmatched junction bases: 3. CDR3 length: 15 amino acids. The V gene's germline CDR1 is SQVTM and CDR2 ANQGSEA. CDR3 protein: CSVRGTSGSTDTQYF. In nucleotides, the CDR3 is TGCAGCGTTCGGGGGACTAGCGGGAGCACAGATACGCAGTATTTT.